This T cell receptor (beta chain) appears in the sequencing data of a study of blood T cell repertoires in COVID-19. Study details: Donors in the United States, Italy and Spain gave samples during acute or convalescent COVID-19. The cDNA or gDNA used as material had been derived from T cells, B-cell-depleted T cells, or PBMCs.

Trimming cost V 6 bases and J 0 bases, with 16 bases left between them. CDR1 and CDR2 from the germline V gene are SNHLY and FYNNEI. This CDR3 region has 16 residues. Authors' processing steps: The assay estimated nucleated cells by amplifying reference gene primers. Profiling relied on immunoSEQ multiplex PCR, and the TCRdb table lists in-frame clones only, not all of them. V, J and clone size were drawn from that table, and D and trimming were deduced from the DNA. The sample shows over 50,000 clones, approximately 83% of them seen only once. Sequenced sample: peripheral blood. The receptor's source is a human donor in a cohort sampled during active COVID-19. This chain connects TRBV2 to TRBJ2-3; D is unresolved. CDR3 in amino acids: CASSPPYLPSTDTQYF. Here the CDR3 DNA reads TGTGCCAGCAGCCCCCCGTATCTCCCTAGCACAGATACGCAGTATTTT. Together with reference TRBV2 and TRBJ2-3, the CDR3 gives the full variable domain: EPEVTQTPSHQVTQMGQEVILRCVPISNHLYFYWYRQILGQKVEFLVSFYNNEISEKSEIFDDQFSVERPDGSNFTLKIRSTKLEDSAMYFCASSPPYLPSTDTQYFGPGTRLTVL.